This T cell receptor beta chain was identified during a study of blood T cell repertoires in COVID-19. Study overall: From the United States, Italy and Spain came samples of acute and convalescent COVID-19. From T cells, B-cell-depleted T cells, or PBMCs came the material, which was cDNA or gDNA.

The CDR3 has 16 amino acids. Per germline, CDR1 SGDLS and CDR2 YYNGEE. V shed 0 bases, J shed 2 bases, and the junction held 4 bases outside the gene matches. Authors' data handling: Nucleated cell number was recorded as an estimate derived from reference gene primer amplification. Assay used: immunoSEQ multiplex PCR; TCRdb lists only in-frame clones, some missing. V, J and clone size reflect that table, while D and trimming were determined from the DNA. The sample carries approximately 62,000 clones, 85% to 90% recorded once. This TCR was recovered from a man aged 60 to 75 with acute or convalescent COVID-19. Material for sequencing was peripheral blood. V usage is TRBV9 and J usage is TRBJ2-3; 9 bases agree with TRBD1. CDR3 in amino acids: CASSVAGTGLTDTQYF. CDR3 in DNA: TGTGCCAGCAGCGTAGCCGGGACAGGGCTCACAGATACGCAGTATTTT. The full variable domain, completed using reference TRBV9 and TRBJ2-3, is DSGVTQTPKHLITATGQRVTLRCSPRSGDLSVYWYQQSLDQGLQFLIQYYNGEERAKGNILERFSAQQFPDLHSELNLSSLELGDSALYFCASSVAGTGLTDTQYFGPGTRLTVL.